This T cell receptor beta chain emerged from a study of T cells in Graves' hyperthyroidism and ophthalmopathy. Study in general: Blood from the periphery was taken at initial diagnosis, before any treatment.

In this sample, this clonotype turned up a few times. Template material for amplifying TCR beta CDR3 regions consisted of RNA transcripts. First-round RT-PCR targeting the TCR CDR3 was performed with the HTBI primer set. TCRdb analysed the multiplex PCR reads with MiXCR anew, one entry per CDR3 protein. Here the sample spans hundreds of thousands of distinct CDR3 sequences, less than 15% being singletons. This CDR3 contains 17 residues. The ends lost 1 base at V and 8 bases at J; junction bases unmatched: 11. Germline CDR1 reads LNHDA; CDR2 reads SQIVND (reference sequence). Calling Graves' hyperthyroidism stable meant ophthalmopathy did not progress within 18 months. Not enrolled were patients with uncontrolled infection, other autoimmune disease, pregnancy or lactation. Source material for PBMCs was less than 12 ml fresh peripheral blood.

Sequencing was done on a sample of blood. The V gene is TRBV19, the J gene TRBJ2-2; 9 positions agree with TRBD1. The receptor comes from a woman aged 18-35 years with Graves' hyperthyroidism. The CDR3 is CASSIVRPDRGVGELFF. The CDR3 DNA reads TGTGCCAGTAGTATAGTTCGACCGGACAGGGGCGTAGGGGAGCTGTTTTTT. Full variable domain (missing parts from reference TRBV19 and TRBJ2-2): DGGITQSPKYLFRKEGQNVTLSCEQNLNHDAMYWYRQDPGQGLRLIYYSQIVNDFQKGDIAEGYSVSREKKESFPLTVTSAQKNPTAFYLCASSIVRPDRGVGELFFGEGSRLTVL.